This T cell receptor (beta chain) was retrieved from a study of blood T cell repertoires in COVID-19. About the research overall: The United States, Italy and Spain were the sources of the acute and convalescent COVID-19 samples. The analysed material was cDNA or gDNA that came from T cells, B-cell-depleted T cells, or PBMCs.

The germline CDR1 and CDR2 sequences are SGDLS and YYNGEE. The CDR3 is 15 amino acids. V was trimmed by 2 bases and J by 0 bases, leaving 11 bases between them. In the authors' workflow: By means of reference gene primer amplification, nucleated cell counts were estimated. The protocol was immunoSEQ multiplex PCR, while the TCRdb copy is restricted to in-frame clones and leaves out a portion. That table supplies the V and J calls and clone size; D and trimming were determined from the DNA. Of about 74,000 clones listed, approximately 85% are singletons. The receptor comes from a man aged 65 to 85 with acute or convalescent COVID-19. The specimen was peripheral blood. The chain uses TRBV9 and TRBJ1-1; TRBD1 might be the D (5 bases). CDR3: CASSVTTELNTEAFF. The DNA of the CDR3 is TGTGCCAGCAGCGTTACGACAGAGTTGAACACTGAAGCTTTCTTT.